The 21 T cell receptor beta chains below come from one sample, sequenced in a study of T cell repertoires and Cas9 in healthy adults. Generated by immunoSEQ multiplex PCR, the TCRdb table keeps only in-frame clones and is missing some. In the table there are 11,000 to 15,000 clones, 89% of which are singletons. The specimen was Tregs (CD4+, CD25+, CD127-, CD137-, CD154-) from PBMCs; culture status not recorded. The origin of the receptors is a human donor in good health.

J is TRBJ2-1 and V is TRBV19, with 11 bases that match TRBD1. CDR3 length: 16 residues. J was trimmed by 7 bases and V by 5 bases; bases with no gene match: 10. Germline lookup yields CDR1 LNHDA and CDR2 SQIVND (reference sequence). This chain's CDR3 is CASSYLPGQGGNEQFF. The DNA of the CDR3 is TGTGCCAGTAGTTACCTGCCGGGACAGGGGGGAAATGAGCAGTTCTTC.

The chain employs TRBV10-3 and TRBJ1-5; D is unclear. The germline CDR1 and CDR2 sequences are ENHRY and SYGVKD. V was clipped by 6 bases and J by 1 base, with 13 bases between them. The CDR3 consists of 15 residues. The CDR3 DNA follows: TGTGCCATCAGCACCACGGGAAACAGCAATCAGCCCCAGCATTTT. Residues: CAISTTGNSNQPQHF.

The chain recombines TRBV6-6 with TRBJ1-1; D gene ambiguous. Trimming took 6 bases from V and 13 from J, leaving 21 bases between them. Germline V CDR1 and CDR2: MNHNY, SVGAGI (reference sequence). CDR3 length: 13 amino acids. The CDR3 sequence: CASRFGSFYMSFF. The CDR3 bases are TGTGCCAGCAGATTTGGATCCTTCTATATGAGTTTCTTT.

CDR3 bases: TGTGCCAGCAGTTTTAACAAAGATTCACCCCTCCACTTT. Translation: CASSFNKDSPLHF. The chain joins TRBV27 to TRBJ1-6; D not certain. V gave up 3 bases and J gave up 8 bases, with 8 bases separating them. Germline V lookup: CDR1 MNHEY, CDR2 SMNVEV (reference sequence). This CDR3 is 13 amino acids long.

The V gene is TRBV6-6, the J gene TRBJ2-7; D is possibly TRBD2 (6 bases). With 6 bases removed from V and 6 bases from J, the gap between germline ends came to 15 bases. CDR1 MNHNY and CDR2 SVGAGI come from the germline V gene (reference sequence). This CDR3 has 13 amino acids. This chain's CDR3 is CASRNSGGFEQYF. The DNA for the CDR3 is TGTGCCAGCAGAAATTCCGGGGGTTTCGAGCAGTACTTC.

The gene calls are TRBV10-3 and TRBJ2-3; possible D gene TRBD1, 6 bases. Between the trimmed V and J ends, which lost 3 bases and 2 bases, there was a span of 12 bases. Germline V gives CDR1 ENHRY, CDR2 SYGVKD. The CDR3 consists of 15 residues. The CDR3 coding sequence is TGTGCCATCAGTGACTGGCAGGGGAACACAGATACGCAGTATTTT. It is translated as CAISDWQGNTDTQYF.

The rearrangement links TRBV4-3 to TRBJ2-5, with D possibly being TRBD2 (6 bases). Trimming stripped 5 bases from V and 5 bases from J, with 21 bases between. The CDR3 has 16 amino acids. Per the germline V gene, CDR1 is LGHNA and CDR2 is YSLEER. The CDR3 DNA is TGCGCCAGCAGCTTAGGCACTAGGGGAGGAGGGGAGACCCAGTACTTC. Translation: CASSLGTRGGGETQYF.

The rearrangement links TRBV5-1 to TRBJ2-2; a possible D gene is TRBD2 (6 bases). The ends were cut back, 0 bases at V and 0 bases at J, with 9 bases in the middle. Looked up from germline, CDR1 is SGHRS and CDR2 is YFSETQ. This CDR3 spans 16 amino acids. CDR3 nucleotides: TGCGCCAGCAGCTTGGCTGGGGGGTCGAACACCGGGGAGCTGTTTTTT. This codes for CASSLAGGSNTGELFF.

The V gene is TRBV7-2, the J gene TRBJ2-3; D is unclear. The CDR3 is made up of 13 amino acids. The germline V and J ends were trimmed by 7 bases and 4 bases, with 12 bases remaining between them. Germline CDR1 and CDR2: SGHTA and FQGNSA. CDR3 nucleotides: TGTGCCAGCATCCCCGCCCAGTCAGATACGCAGTATTTT. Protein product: CASIPAQSDTQYF.

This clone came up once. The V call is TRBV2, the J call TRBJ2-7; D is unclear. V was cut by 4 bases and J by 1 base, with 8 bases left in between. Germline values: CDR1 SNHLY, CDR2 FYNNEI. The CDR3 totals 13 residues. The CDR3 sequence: CASSGVFSYEQYF. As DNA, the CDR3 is TGTGCCAGCAGTGGGGTCTTTTCCTACGAGCAGTACTTC.

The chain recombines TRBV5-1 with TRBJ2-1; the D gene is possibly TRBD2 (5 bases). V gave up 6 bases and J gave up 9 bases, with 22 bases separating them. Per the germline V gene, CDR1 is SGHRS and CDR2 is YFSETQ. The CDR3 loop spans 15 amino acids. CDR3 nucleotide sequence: TGCGCCAGCAAGAGGTGGGAGAGACGTCCAGGTGAGCAGTTCTTC. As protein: CASKRWERRPGEQFF.

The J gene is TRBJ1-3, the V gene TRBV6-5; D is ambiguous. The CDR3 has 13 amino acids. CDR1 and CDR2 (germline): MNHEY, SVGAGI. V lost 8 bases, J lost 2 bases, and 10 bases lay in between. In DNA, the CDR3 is TGTGCCAGCGCGCAAGACCCTGGAAACACCATATATTTT. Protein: CASAQDPGNTIYF.

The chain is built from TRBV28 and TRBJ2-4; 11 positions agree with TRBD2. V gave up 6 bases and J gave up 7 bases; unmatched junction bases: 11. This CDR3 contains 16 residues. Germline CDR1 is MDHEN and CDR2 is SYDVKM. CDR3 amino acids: CASRLAGVISGNIQYF. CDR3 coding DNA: TGTGCCAGCAGACTAGCGGGAGTTATATCGGGTAACATTCAGTACTTC.

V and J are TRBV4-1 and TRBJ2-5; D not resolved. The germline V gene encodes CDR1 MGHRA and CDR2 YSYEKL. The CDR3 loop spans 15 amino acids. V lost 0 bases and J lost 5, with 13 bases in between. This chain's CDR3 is CASSQDRQARETQYF. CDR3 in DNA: TGCGCCAGCAGCCAAGATCGGCAAGCGCGGGAGACCCAGTACTTC.

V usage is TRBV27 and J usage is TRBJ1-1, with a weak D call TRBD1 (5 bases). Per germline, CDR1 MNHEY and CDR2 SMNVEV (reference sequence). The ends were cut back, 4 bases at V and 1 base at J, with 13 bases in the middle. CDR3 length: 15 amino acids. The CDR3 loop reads CASSYIPGENTEAFF. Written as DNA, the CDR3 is TGTGCCAGCAGTTACATCCCGGGGGAGAACACTGAAGCTTTCTTT.

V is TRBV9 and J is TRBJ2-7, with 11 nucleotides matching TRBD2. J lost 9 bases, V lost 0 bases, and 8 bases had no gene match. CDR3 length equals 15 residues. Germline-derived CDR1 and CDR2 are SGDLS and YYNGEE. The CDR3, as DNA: TGTGCCAGCAGCGTAGATCCACTAGCGGGGGCGGGGCAGTACTTC. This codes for CASSVDPLAGAGQYF.

The CDR3 DNA reads as TGTGCCAGCAGCTTGACTGCGGGCACTGAAGCTTTCTTT. Amino acids: CASSLTAGTEAFF. This chain links TRBV5-4 with TRBJ1-1; D unclear. Trimming removed 1 base from V and 4 bases from J, with 8 bases in between. This CDR3 is 13 amino acids long. CDR1 is SGHNT and CDR2 is YYREEE in the germline V gene (reference sequence).

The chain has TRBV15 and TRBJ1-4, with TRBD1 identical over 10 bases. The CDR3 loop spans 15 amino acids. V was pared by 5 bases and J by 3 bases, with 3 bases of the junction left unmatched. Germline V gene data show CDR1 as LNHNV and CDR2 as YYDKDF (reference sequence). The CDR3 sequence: CATSGTGAPNEKLFF. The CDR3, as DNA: TGTGCCACCAGCGGGACAGGGGCCCCTAATGAAAAACTGTTTTTT. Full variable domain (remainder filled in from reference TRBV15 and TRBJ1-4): DAMVIQNPRYQVTQFGKPVTLSCSQTLNHNVMYWYQQKSSQAPKLLFHYYDKDFNNEADTPDNFQSRRPNTSFCFLDIRSPGLGDTAMYLCATSGTGAPNEKLFFGSGTQLSVL.

The CDR3 sequence: CASSVDMHEQFF. In nucleotides, the CDR3 is TGTGCCAGCAGCGTAGATATGCACGAGCAGTTCTTC. The V gene is TRBV9, the J gene TRBJ2-1; no clear D. V lost 0 bases to trimming and J lost 10 bases, with 8 bases between them. The CDR3 has 12 residues. Germline V lookup: CDR1 SGDLS, CDR2 YYNGEE.

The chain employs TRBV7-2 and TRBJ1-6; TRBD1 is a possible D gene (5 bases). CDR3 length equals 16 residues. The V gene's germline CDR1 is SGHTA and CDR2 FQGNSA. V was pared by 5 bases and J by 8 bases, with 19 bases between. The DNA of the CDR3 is TGTGCCAGCAGCCTCCGATTCAGGGCAATCGATTCACCCCTCCACTTT. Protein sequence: CASSLRFRAIDSPLHF.

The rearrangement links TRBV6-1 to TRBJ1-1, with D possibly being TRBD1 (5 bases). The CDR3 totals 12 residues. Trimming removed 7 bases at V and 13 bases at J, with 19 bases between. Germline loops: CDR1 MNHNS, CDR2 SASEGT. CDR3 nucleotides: TGTGCCAGCACCGGGGGTTCCAGGAGAGTTTTCTTT. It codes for CASTGGSRRVFF.